This T cell receptor beta chain was captured by sequencing in a study of siplizumab effects on memory and regulatory T cells. Study-level information: Reactions of mixed lymphocytes were paired, with siplizumab at about 0.94 ug/mL or without drug. The study's findings and limits: Greater diversity than memory cells seemed evident in naive T cells, which also appeared to be major alloresponse contributors. The drug siplizumab significantly decreased the alloreactive sequences that could be traced to unstimulated CD4+ memory cells.

The mixed lymphocyte reaction cells were held in coculture (37°C) for approximately 6 days. Trimming stripped 5 bases from V and 4 bases from J, with 12 bases between. The CDR3 is made up of 14 amino acids. Germline V gene lookup returns CDR1 MNHEY and CDR2 SMNVEV (reference sequence). Repertoires were generated with immunoSEQ multiplex PCR, while TCRdb's copy carries only in-frame clones and drops some. The sample contains more than 5,000 clones, about 50% of which appear only once. Concerning this clone itself: Its target is unknown.

Material for sequencing was CFSE-low (dividing) CD8+ T cells sorted from an allogeneic mixed lymphocyte reaction. The TCR was taken from a human donor in good health; the cells came from an allogeneic mixed lymphocyte reaction. Some clones in this sample may be carry-over from other donors' samples. This sequence joins TRBV27 and TRBJ1-5; D gene uncertain. CDR3 residues: CASSHRGQNQPQHF. DNA for the CDR3: TGTGCCAGCAGTCACCGCGGGCAGAATCAGCCCCAGCATTTT.